The present entry profiles one T cell receptor beta chain with its context. The data are from a study of cytomegalovirus exposure and HLA in healthy donors. The protocol was immunoSEQ multiplex PCR, while the TCRdb copy is restricted to in-frame clones and leaves out a portion. The table lists about 330,000 clones, about 85% of them singletons. Separate from the approximately 700-subject first cohort was the roughly 130-subject validation cohort, to which the donors belonged. The TCR was taken from a woman aged 25 to 45 in good health and CMV-seropositive. Sequencing used PBMCs.

The CDR3 nucleotides are TGTGCCAGCTCACCGGACAGGTCTGGCTATGGCTACACCTTC. Protein product: CASSPDRSGYGYTF. The chain has TRBV18 and TRBJ1-2; TRBD1 agrees at 7 bases. Germline V CDR1 and CDR2: KGHSH, LQKENI. V lost 3 bases, J lost 4 bases, and 5 bases stayed unmatched. The CDR3 contains 14 residues.